This TCR beta chain was found in a study of T cells in Graves' hyperthyroidism and ophthalmopathy. Study summary: At initial diagnosis, before any treatment had begun, peripheral blood was obtained.

A patient was excluded if there was uncontrolled infection, other autoimmune disease, pregnancy or lactation. Diagnostic decisions used clinical symptoms, serum thyroxine and TRAb, thyroid ultrasound and orbital computed tomography. CDR3 length equals 15 residues. Germline CDR1 SSHAT, CDR2 FNYEAQ (reference sequence). The CDR3 regions of TCR beta were amplified from RNA transcripts. TCR CDR3 regions were first amplified by RT-PCR with HTBI primers. TCRdb fed the multiplex PCR reads into MiXCR, producing one record per CDR3 protein. The sample includes roughly 500,000 distinct CDR3 sequences, roughly a quarter seen only once; the top ten take 10% to 12%. Findings and caveats of the study: Most thyroid clonotypes that were expanded above 0.001 also turned up in blood.

Note on this clonotype: Its antigen is currently unknown. At one end, the junction sequence differs from germline, possibly due to a read error.

The source of this sequence is a woman younger than 45 with Graves' ophthalmopathy. The sequencing sample was made of blood. The chain employs TRBV7-7 and TRBJ2-5; either TRBD1 or TRBD2 may supply D (5 bases each). The chain's CDR3 is CASSLATTAQETQYF. The CDR3 DNA follows: TGTGCTAGCAGCTTAGCGACGACAGCCCAAGAGACCCAGTACTTC.